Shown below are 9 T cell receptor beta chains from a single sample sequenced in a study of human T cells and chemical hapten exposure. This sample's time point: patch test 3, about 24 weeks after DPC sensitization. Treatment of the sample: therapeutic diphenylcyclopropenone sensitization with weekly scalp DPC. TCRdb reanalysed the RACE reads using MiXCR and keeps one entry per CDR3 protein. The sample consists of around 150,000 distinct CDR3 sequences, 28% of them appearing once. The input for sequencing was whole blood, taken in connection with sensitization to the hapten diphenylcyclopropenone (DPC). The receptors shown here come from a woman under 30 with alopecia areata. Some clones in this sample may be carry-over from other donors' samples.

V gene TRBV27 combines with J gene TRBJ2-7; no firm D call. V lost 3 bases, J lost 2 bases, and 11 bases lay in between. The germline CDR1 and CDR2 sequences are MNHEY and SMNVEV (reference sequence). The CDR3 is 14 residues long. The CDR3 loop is CASSFYGPTYEQYF. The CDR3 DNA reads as TGTGCCAGCAGTTTTTACGGACCTACCTACGAGCAGTACTTC.

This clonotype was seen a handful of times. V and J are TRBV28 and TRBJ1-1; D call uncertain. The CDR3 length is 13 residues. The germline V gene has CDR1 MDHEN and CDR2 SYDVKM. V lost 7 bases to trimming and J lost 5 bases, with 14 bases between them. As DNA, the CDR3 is TGTGCCAGCACCGAAGCGGTAAGGACTGAAGCTTTCTTT. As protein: CASTEAVRTEAFF.

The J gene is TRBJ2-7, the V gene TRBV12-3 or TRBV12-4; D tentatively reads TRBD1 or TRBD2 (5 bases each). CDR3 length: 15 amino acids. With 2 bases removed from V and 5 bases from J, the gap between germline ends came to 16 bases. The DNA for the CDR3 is TGTGCCAGCAGTTTAAACCTAGGGGACGAAAACGAGCAGTACTTC. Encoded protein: CASSLNLGDENEQYF.

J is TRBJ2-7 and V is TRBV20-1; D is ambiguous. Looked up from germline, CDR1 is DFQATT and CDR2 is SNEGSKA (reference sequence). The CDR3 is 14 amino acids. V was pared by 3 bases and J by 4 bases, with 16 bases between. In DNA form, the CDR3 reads TGCAGTGCTAGGGAGAAAGAGGTTGGTTACGAGCAGTACTTC. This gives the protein CSAREKEVGYEQYF.

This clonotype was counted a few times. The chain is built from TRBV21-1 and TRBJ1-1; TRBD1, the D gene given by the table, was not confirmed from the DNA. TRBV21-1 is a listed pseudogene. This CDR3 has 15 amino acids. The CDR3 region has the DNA TGTGCCAGCAGCTGTGGGGGGGCTTTGGACACTGAAGCTTTCTTT. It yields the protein CASSCGGALDTEAFF.

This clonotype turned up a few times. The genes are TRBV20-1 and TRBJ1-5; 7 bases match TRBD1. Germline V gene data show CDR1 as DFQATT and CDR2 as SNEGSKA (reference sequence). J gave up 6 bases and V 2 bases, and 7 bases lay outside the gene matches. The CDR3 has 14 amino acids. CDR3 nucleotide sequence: TGCAGTGCTAGAAACAGGGGATCGAGTCAGCCCCAGCATTTT. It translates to CSARNRGSSQPQHF.

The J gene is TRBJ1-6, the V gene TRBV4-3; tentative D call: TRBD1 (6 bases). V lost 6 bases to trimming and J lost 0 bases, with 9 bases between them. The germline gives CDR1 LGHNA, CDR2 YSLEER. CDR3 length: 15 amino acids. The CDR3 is CASSDRSSYNSPLHF. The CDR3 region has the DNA TGCGCCAGCAGTGACAGGAGCTCCTATAATTCACCCCTCCACTTT.

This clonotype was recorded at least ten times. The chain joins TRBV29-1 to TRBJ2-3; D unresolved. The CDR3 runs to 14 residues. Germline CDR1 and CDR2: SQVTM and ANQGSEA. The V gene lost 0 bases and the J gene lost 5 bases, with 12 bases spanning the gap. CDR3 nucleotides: TGCAGCGTTGAAGATCTCGCTTTGGAAGATACGCAGTATTTT. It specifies CSVEDLALEDTQYF.

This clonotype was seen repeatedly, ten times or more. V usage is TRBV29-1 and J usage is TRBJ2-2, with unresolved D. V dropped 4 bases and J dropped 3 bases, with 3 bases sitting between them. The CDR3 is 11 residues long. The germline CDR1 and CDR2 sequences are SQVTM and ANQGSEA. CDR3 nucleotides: TGCAGCGTTGGGGACACCGGGGAGCTGTTTTTT. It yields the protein CSVGDTGELFF.